One TCR beta chain is described in this entry. Germline CDR1 and CDR2: MNHEY and SMNVEV (reference sequence). The CDR3 contains 15 residues. V dropped 6 bases and J dropped 2 bases, with 14 bases sitting between them. The data belong to a study of cytomegalovirus exposure and HLA in healthy donors. PCR primers comprised 60 Vbeta and 13 Jbeta primers. Generated by immunoSEQ multiplex PCR, the TCRdb table keeps only in-frame clones and is missing some. The sample records under 150,000 clones, roughly four fifths being singletons. V is TRBV27 and J is TRBJ1-5, with a weak D call TRBD1 (6 bases). Sequenced: PBMCs. The sequence came from a woman in her forties in good health and CMV-seropositive. The CDR3 DNA sequence: TGTGCCAGCAGCCTACAGGGAAGGGGCAATCAGCCCCAGCATTTT. Protein product: CASSLQGRGNQPQHF.